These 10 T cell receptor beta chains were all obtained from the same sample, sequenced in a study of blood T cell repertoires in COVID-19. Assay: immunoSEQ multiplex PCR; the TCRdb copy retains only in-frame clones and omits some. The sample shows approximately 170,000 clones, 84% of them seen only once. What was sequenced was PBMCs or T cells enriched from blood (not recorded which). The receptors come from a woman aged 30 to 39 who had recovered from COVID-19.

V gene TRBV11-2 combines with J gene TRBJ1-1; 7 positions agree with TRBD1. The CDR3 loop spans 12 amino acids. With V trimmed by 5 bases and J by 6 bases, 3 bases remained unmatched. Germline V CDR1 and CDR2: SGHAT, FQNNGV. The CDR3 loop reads CASSLGTAEAFF. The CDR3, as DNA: TGTGCCAGCAGCCTAGGGACAGCTGAAGCTTTCTTT.

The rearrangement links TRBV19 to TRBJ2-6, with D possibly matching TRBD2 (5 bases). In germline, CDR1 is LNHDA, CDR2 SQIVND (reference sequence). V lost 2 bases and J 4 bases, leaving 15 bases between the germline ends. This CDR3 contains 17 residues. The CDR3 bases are TGTGCCAGTAGTATATCCACGGCCCGGGGAGGGGCCAACGTCCTGACTTTC. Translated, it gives CASSISTARGGANVLTF.

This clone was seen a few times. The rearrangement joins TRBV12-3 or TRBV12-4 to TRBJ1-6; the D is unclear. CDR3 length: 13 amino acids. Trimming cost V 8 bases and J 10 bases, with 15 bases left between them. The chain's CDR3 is CASALTEKSPLHF. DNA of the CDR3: TGTGCCAGCGCACTAACCGAAAAATCACCCCTCCACTTT.

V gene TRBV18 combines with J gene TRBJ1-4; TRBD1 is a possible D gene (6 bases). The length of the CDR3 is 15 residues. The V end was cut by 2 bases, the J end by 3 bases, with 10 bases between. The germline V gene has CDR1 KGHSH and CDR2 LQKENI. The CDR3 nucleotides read TGTGCCAGCTCACCAACAGGGCCGCCTAATGAAAAACTGTTTTTT. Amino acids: CASSPTGPPNEKLFF.

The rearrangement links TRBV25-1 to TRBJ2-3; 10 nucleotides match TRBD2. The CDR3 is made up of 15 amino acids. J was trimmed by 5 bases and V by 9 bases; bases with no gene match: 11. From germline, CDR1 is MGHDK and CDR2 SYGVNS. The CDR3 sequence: CARETSGESEDTQYF. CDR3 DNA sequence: TGTGCCAGAGAAACTAGCGGGGAGAGTGAAGATACGCAGTATTTT.

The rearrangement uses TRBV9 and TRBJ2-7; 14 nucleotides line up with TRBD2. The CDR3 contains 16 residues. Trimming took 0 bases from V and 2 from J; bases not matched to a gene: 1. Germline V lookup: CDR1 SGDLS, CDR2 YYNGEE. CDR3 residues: CASSVGGLAGAYEQYF. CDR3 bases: TGTGCCAGCAGCGTAGGGGGACTAGCGGGAGCCTACGAGCAGTACTTC.

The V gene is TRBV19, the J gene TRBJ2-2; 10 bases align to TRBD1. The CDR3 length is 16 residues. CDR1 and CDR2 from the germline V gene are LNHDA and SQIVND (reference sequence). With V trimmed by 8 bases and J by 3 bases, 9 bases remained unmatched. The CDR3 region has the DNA TGTGCCAGTCTACGGGCGGGGACAGGGGACACCGGGGAGCTGTTTTTT. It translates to CASLRAGTGDTGELFF.

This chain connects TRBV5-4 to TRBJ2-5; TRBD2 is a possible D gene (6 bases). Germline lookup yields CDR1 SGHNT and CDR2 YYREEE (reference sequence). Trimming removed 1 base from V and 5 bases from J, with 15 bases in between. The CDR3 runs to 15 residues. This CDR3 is CASSLSDFRGETQYF. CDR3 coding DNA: TGTGCCAGCAGCTTGTCGGATTTTCGGGGGGAGACCCAGTACTTC. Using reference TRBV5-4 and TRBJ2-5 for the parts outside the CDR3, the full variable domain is ETGVTQSPTHLIKTRGQQVTLRCSSQSGHNTVSWYQQALGQGPQFIFQYYREEENGRGNFPPRFSGLQFPNYSSELNVNALELDDSALYLCASSLSDFRGETQYFGPGTRLLVL.

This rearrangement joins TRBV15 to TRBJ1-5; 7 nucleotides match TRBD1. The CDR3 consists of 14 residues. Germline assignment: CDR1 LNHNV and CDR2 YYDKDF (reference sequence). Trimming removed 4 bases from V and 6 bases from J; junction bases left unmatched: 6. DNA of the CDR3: TGTGCCACCAGCACGACAGGGTCGAGTCAGCCCCAGCATTTT. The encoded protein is CATSTTGSSQPQHF.

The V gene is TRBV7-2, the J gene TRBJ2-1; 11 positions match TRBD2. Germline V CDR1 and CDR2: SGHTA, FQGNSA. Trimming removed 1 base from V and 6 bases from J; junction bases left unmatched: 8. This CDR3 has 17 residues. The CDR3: CASSLEASGGWANEQFF. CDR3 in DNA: TGTGCCAGCAGCTTAGAAGCTAGCGGGGGGTGGGCCAATGAGCAGTTCTTC.